The 19 T cell receptor beta chains presented below share a single source sample, sequenced in a study of blood T cells in healthy people across ages. Alongside a J-beta primer mix, a sample-barcoded 5' primer served in a second PCR lasting about 7 to 12 cycles. TCRdb reprocessed the 5' RACE reads via MiXCR and lists one record per CDR3 protein. Of about 1.1 million distinct CDR3 sequences detected, around two fifths appear once; the ten largest clones hold over 10%. Sequenced: blood. Receptors were obtained from a man aged 18 to 30 in good health.

V is TRBV15 and J is TRBJ1-5; D is ambiguous. CDR1 LNHNV and CDR2 YYDKDF come from the germline V gene (reference sequence). V lost 1 base to trimming and J lost 3 bases, with 10 bases between them. There are 15 residues in the CDR3. CDR3 coding DNA: TGTGCCACCAGCAGAGGAAACAGTCACAATCAGCCCCAGCATTTT. Residues: CATSRGNSHNQPQHF.

The rearrangement joins TRBV20-1 to TRBJ2-3; 7 nucleotides agree with TRBD1. This CDR3 has 14 residues. V was clipped by 3 bases and J by 5 bases; unmatched bases: 8. CDR1 and CDR2 from the germline V gene are DFQATT and SNEGSKA (reference sequence). The CDR3 region is CSARVGDSRDTQYF. The CDR3 region has the DNA TGCAGTGCTAGGGTTGGGGACAGTCGAGATACGCAGTATTTT.

The sample holds a few counts of this clonotype. The chain is built from TRBV4-3 and TRBJ2-3; tentative D call: TRBD1 (5 bases). This CDR3 region has 17 residues. Looked up from germline, CDR1 is LGHNA and CDR2 is YSLEER. Trimming shortened V by 4 bases and J by 2 bases, and 19 bases separated the two germline ends. The CDR3 reads CASSPNRGRYSTDTQYF. CDR3 in DNA: TGCGCCAGCAGCCCGAATAGGGGCAGGTATTCCACAGATACGCAGTATTTT.

The table lists this clonotype with many counts. The V call is TRBV11-2, the J call TRBJ1-2; 10 bases are a match to TRBD1. V gave up 5 bases and J gave up 4 bases; unmatched junction bases: 4. The CDR3 has 14 residues. Germline V lookup: CDR1 SGHAT, CDR2 FQNNGV. CDR3 residues: CASSLWDRGYGYTF. In DNA form, the CDR3 reads TGTGCCAGCAGCCTTTGGGACAGGGGCTATGGCTACACCTTC. Full variable domain (remainder filled in from reference TRBV11-2 and TRBJ1-2): EAGVAQSPRYKIIEKRQSVAFWCNPISGHATLYWYQQILGQGPKLLIQFQNNGVVDDSQLPKDRFSAERLKGVDSTLKIQPAKLEDSAVYLCASSLWDRGYGYTFGSGTRLTVV.

To note about this clonotype: One end of the junction is discordant with germline, which a read error may explain. The chain carries TRBV12-3 or TRBV12-4 and TRBJ2-3, with TRBD2 as a possible D gene (5 bases). The length of the CDR3 is 14 residues. The CDR3 loop is CASSVAINSDTQYF. The DNA for the CDR3 is TGTGCCAGCAGTGTAGCGATAAATTCAGATACGCAGTATTTT.

This clonotype appeared many times. The V call is TRBV7-6, the J call TRBJ2-3; no definite D call. Trimming took 3 bases from V and 2 from J, leaving 6 bases between them. Looked up from germline, CDR1 is SGHVS and CDR2 is FNYEAQ. The CDR3 extends over 13 amino acids. CDR3 in DNA: TGTGCCAGCAGCTTCCCTCTCACAGATACGCAGTATTTT. It encodes CASSFPLTDTQYF.

This clonotype was seen repeatedly, ten times or more. The gene calls are TRBV6-6 and TRBJ1-3; D gene ambiguous. This CDR3 contains 12 residues. Germline values: CDR1 MNHNY, CDR2 SVGAGI (reference sequence). V lost 8 bases to trimming and J lost 8 bases, with 13 bases between them. In DNA form, the CDR3 reads TGTGCCAGCGGCGGCGGGCTCTACACCATATATTTT. Protein: CASGGGLYTIYF.

The chain carries TRBV6-5 and TRBJ1-2; perhaps TRBD1 as D (5 bases). V was trimmed by 7 bases and J by 1 base, leaving 16 bases between them. There are 15 residues in the CDR3. Germline V gene sequence: CDR1 MNHEY, CDR2 SVGAGI. The CDR3 reads CASTEGDGINYGYTF. CDR3 sequence (DNA): TGTGCCAGCACCGAAGGGGACGGGATTAACTATGGCTACACCTTC.

The genes are TRBV7-2 and TRBJ1-4; a weak D match, TRBD1 (5 bases). V lost 5 bases and J lost 10, with 20 bases in between. The germline V gene encodes CDR1 SGHTA and CDR2 FQGNSA. This CDR3 spans 15 amino acids. CDR3 region: CASSVITGAGGKLFF. The CDR3 nucleotides read TGTGCCAGCAGCGTAATTACCGGGGCCGGGGGAAAACTGTTTTTT.

This chain joins TRBV2 and TRBJ2-7, with D unresolved. The V gene lost 5 bases and the J gene lost 12 bases, with 14 bases spanning the gap. The germline V gene has CDR1 SNHLY and CDR2 FYNNEI. The CDR3 has 11 amino acids. CDR3 sequence (DNA): TGTGCCAGCAGTCAAAGGTTGAGTGGGTACTTC. Translated, it gives CASSQRLSGYF.

The chain joins TRBV29-1 to TRBJ2-1; tentatively, D is TRBD2 (6 bases). Germline V CDR1 and CDR2: SQVTM, ANQGSEA. CDR3 size: 16 residues. The V end lost 4 bases, the J end lost 2 bases, and 18 bases lay between the germline ends. The CDR3 loop is CSVVLRDDGPYNEQFF. The CDR3 DNA sequence: TGCAGCGTTGTTTTGCGGGATGACGGACCCTACAATGAGCAGTTCTTC.

This clonotype was counted ten times or more. The chain combines TRBV3-1 with TRBJ1-2, with TRBD1 matching 8 bases. The ends lost 0 bases at V and 5 bases at J; junction bases unmatched: 8. Germline CDR1 and CDR2: LGHDT and YNNKEL (reference sequence). The CDR3 is 16 residues long. In DNA, the CDR3 is TGTGCCAGCAGCCAAGATTACCCTGGACAGGGATATGGCTACACCTTC. This sequence encodes CASSQDYPGQGYGYTF. The whole variable domain, filled in from reference TRBV3-1 and TRBJ1-2, reads DTAVSQTPKYLVTQMGNDKSIKCEQNLGHDTMYWYKQDSKKFLKIMFSYNNKELIINETVPNRFSPKSPDKAHLNLHINSLELGDSAVYFCASSQDYPGQGYGYTFGSGTRLTVV.

This clonotype was seen more than once but under ten times. This chain links TRBV18 with TRBJ1-1; the D gene is possibly TRBD1 (5 bases). The CDR3 length is 15 residues. The germline V and J ends were trimmed by 3 bases and 0 bases, with 11 bases remaining between them. Per germline, CDR1 KGHSH and CDR2 LQKENI. The CDR3 is CASSPGRSMNTEAFF. The CDR3 region has the DNA TGTGCCAGCTCACCGGGACGGAGCATGAACACTGAAGCTTTCTTT.

This clonotype occurred many times. This chain joins TRBV10-3 and TRBJ2-4; no reliable D call. Deletions cut 2 bases from V and 3 bases from J, with 14 bases between. The CDR3 contains 16 residues. Germline V CDR1 and CDR2: ENHRY, SYGVKD. For the CDR3, the DNA is TGTGCCATCAGTGAGAGAGCGCAACTGGACAAAAACATTCAGTACTTC. Translated, it gives CAISERAQLDKNIQYF.

In its sample, this clonotype was seen a few times. The V call is TRBV24-1, the J call TRBJ2-3; no definite D call. This CDR3 has 14 residues. Trimming took off 5 bases at V and 2 bases at J, with 10 bases between the two ends. The germline gives CDR1 KGHDR, CDR2 SFDVKD. The CDR3 DNA sequence: TGTGCCACCAGTGGTCAGGCGACCACAGATACGCAGTATTTT. This encodes CATSGQATTDTQYF.

This clonotype was counted between two and nine times. CDR3: CASSYGVGQPEKLFF. The CDR3 nucleotides read TGTGCCAGCAGTTACGGGGTGGGACAGCCTGAAAAACTGTTTTTT. This chain joins TRBV6-6 and TRBJ1-4; 7 bases line up with TRBD1. Per the germline V gene, CDR1 is MNHNY and CDR2 is SVGAGI (reference sequence). V lost 2 bases to trimming and J lost 7 bases; unmatched junction nucleotides: 7. The CDR3 contains 15 residues.

The genes are TRBV20-1 and TRBJ2-3, with D possibly called TRBD1 or TRBD2 (5 bases each). Looked up from germline, CDR1 is DFQATT and CDR2 is SNEGSKA (reference sequence). CDR3 length: 16 residues. V lost 7 bases and J 4 bases, leaving 24 bases between the germline ends. CDR3: CSVTPLPRDLSDTQYF. For the CDR3, the DNA is TGCAGTGTCACACCCCTTCCTAGGGACCTCTCAGATACGCAGTATTTT.

This clonotype was observed a few times. V is TRBV7-6 and J is TRBJ2-7; D is unclear. Germline CDR1 is SGHVS and CDR2 is FNYEAQ. V was cut by 2 bases and J by 0 bases, with 11 bases left in between. The CDR3 consists of 15 residues. DNA of the CDR3: TGTGCCAGCAGCTTAAACAGCAGAGTCTCCTACGAGCAGTACTTC. The encoded protein is CASSLNSRVSYEQYF.

The chain carries TRBV7-2 and TRBJ1-3; no clear D. The CDR3 extends over 13 amino acids. In germline, CDR1 is SGHTA, CDR2 FQGNSA. V lost 2 bases and J lost 6, with 8 bases in between. In DNA form, the CDR3 reads TGTGCCAGCAGCTTAAACCATATAAACACCATATATTTT. Amino acids: CASSLNHINTIYF.